This T cell receptor (beta chain) was recorded in a study of CXCR3-negative and CXCR3-positive naive CD8 T cells. Germline V lookup: CDR1 MDHEN, CDR2 SYDVKM. There are 15 residues in the CDR3. Libraries of TRB cDNA were made by 5' RACE and carried UMIs. TCRdb reprocessed the 5' RACE reads, with one entry per CDR3 protein and no DNA. This sample contains about 130,000 distinct CDR3 sequences. With regard to this clonotype: Its target is unknown.

Researchers sorted some 270,000 cells of each CD8+ T cell subset in triplicate. A CD45RO-CCR7+CD27+CD95- profile was what naive CD8+ T cells displayed. Study-level points and caveats: Naive cells, whether CXCR3-negative or CXCR3-positive, had similar TRBV-TRBJ usage, while memory cells differed. Comparison of naive cells showed more hydrophobic TRB CDR3s in CXCR3-positive than in CXCR3-negative naive cells.

The chain carries TRBV28 and TRBJ2-7; TCRdb calls TRBD1, which cannot be checked without DNA. Sequencing used naive CXCR3- CD8+ T cells from blood. Subset here: CD45RO-CCR7+CD27+CD95- naive CD8+ T cells lacking CXCR3 (TNR3-). This TCR was sampled from a human donor in good health. Some clones in this sample may be carry-over from other donors' samples. CDR3 amino acids: CASSITGTGYYEQYF.